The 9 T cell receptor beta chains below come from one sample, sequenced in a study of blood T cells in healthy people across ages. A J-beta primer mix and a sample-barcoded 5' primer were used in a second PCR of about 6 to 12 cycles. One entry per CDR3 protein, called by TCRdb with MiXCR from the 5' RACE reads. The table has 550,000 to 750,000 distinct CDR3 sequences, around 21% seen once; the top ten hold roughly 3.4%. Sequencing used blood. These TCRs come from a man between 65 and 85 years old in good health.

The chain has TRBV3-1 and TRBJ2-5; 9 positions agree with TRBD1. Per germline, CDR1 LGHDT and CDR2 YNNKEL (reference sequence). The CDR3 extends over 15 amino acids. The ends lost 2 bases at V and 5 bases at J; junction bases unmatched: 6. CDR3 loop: CASSQRTGDRETQYF. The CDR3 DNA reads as TGTGCCAGCAGCCAAAGGACAGGGGATCGGGAGACCCAGTACTTC.

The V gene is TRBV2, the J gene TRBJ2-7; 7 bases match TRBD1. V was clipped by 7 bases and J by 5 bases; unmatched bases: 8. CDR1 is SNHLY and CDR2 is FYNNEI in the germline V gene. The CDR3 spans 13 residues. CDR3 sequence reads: CASIDRANHEQYF. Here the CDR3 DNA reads TGTGCCAGCATCGACAGGGCGAACCACGAGCAGTACTTC.

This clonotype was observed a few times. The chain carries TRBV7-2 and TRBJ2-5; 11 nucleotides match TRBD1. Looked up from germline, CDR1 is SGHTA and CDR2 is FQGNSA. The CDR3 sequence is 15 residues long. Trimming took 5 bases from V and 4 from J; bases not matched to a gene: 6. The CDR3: CASSGRTGGLETQYF. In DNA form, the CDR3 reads TGTGCCAGCAGCGGACGGACAGGGGGCTTAGAGACCCAGTACTTC.

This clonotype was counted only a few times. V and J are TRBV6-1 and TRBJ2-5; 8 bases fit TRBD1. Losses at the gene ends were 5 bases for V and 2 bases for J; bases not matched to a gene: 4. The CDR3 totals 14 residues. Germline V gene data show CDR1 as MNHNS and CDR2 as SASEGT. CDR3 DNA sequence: TGTGCCAGCAGTAGGACAGGGACTCAAGAGACCCAGTACTTC. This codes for CASSRTGTQETQYF.

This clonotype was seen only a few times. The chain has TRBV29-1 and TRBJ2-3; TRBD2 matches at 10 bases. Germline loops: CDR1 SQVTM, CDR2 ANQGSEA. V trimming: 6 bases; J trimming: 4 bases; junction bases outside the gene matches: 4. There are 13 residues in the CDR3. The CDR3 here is CSVEGLASDTQYF. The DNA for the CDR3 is TGCAGCGTAGAGGGACTAGCGTCAGATACGCAGTATTTT.

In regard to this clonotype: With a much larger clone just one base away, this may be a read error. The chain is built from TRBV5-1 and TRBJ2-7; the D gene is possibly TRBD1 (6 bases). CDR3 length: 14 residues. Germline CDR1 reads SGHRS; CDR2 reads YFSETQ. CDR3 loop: CAGSLIQGSYEQYF. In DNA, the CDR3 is TGCGCCGGCAGCTTGATACAGGGATCGTACGAGCAGTACTTC.

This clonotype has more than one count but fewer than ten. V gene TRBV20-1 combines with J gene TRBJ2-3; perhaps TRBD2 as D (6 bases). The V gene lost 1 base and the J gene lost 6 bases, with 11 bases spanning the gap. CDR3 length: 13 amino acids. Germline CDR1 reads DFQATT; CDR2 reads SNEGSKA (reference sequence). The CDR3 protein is CSARAPSVDTQYF. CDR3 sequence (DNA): TGCAGTGCTAGAGCCCCTAGCGTGGATACGCAGTATTTT.

Here the CDR3 reads CASSEYMADQETQYF. In nucleotides, the CDR3 is TGTGCCAGCAGTGAATATATGGCAGACCAAGAGACCCAGTACTTC. The rearrangement joins TRBV25-1 to TRBJ2-5; D remains ambiguous. Trimming removed 0 bases from V and 0 bases from J, with 8 bases in between. This CDR3 comprises 15 residues. The V gene's germline CDR1 is MGHDK and CDR2 SYGVNS.

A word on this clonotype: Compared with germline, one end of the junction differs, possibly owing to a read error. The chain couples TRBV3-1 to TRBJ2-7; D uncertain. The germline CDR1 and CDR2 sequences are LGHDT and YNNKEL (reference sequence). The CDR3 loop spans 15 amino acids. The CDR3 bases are TGTGCCAGCAGCGTCGGTTACGGCAGCTCCTACAAGCAGTACTTC. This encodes CASSVGYGSSYKQYF.